This T cell receptor beta chain comes out of a study of PD-1 blockade in classical Hodgkin lymphoma. Notes on the study in general: CD4+ TCR diversity climbed significantly by C4D1, unlike CD8+ TCR diversity. The baseline diversity of complete responders showed similarity to that of newly diagnosed patients. Patients starting nivolumab less than 1 year after ASCT had lower diversity and were excluded from later analyses.

Patients all relapsed after autologous stem cell transplantation, and there was variation in brentuximab vedotin exposure. Reported best responses ranged across complete response, partial response or progressive disease. Points on this clone: Its antigen is still unknown.

This table comes from immunoSEQ multiplex PCR, and its TCRdb copy is limited to in-frame clones, with some not included. The table includes approximately 34,000 clones, over 60% detected once. The germline V and J ends were trimmed by 0 bases and 4 bases, with 9 bases remaining between them. Per the germline V gene, CDR1 is MNHEY and CDR2 is SVGAGI. The CDR3 covers 15 residues. The J gene is TRBJ1-4, the V gene TRBV6-5, with TRBD1 as a possible D gene (6 bases). The TCR was taken from a human donor with classical Hodgkin lymphoma. The material was peripheral blood mononuclear cells (PBMCs), obtained before the second cycle of nivolumab. The CDR3 DNA follows: TGTGCCAGCAGTTACTCGACAGGCTATAATGAAAAACTGTTTTTT. Encoded protein: CASSYSTGYNEKLFF.